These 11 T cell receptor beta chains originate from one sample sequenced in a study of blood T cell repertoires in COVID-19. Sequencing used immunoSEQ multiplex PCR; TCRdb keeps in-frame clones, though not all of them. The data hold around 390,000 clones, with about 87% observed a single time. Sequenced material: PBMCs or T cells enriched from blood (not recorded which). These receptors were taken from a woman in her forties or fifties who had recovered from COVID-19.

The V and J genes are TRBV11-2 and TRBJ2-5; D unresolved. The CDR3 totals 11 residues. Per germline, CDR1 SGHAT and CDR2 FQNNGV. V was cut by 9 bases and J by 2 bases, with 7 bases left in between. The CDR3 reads CASRAQETQYF. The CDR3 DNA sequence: TGTGCCAGTAGAGCACAAGAGACCCAGTACTTC.

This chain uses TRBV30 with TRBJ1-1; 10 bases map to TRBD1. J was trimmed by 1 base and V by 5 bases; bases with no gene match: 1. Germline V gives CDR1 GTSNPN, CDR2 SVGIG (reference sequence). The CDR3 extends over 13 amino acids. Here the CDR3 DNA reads TGTGCCTGGGACAGGGGGCCGAACACTGAAGCTTTCTTT. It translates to CAWDRGPNTEAFF.

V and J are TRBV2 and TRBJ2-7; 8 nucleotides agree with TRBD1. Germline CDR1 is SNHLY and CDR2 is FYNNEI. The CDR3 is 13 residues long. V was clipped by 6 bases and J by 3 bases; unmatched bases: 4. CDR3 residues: CASRLGQDYEQYF. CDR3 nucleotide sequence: TGTGCCAGCAGGTTGGGACAGGACTACGAGCAGTACTTC.

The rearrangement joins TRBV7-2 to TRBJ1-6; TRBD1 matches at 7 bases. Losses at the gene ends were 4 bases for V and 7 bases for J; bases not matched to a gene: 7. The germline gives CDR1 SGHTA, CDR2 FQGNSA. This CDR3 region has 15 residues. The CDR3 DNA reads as TGTGCCAGCAGCTCAGACAGGGCTCACAATTCACCCCTCCACTTT. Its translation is CASSSDRAHNSPLHF.

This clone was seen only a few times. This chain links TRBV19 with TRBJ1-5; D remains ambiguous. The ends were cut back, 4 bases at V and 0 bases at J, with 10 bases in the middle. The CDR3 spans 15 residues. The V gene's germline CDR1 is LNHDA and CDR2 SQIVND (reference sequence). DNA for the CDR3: TGTGCCAGTAGTACGACATCCACTAGCAATCAGCCCCAGCATTTT. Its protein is CASSTTSTSNQPQHF.

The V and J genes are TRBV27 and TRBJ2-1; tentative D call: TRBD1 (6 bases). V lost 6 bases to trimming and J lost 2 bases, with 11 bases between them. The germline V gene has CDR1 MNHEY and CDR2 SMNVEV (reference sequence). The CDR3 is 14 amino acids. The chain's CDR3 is CASSPRTAYNEQFF. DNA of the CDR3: TGTGCCAGCAGCCCACGGACAGCCTACAATGAGCAGTTCTTC.

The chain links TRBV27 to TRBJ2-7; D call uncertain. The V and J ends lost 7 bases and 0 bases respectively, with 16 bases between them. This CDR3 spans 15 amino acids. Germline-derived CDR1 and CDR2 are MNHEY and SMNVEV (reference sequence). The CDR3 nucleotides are TGTGCCAGCAAAGACCCAACGGAGAGCTCCTACGAGCAGTACTTC. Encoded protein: CASKDPTESSYEQYF.

CDR3 sequence reads: CAGGLEEKGTQYF. CDR3 bases: TGTGCCGGCGGACTAGAGGAAAAGGGGACCCAGTACTTC. V usage is TRBV7-3 and J usage is TRBJ2-5; TRBD2 aligns across 7 bases. V shed 11 bases, J shed 7 bases, and the junction held 13 bases outside the gene matches. The CDR3 has 13 residues. CDR1 and CDR2 (germline): SGHTA, FQGTGA.

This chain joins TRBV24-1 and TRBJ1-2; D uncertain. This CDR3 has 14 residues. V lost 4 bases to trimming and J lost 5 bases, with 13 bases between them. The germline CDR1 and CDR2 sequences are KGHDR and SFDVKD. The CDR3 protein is CATSDGQAGYGYTF. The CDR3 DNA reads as TGTGCCACCAGTGACGGGCAGGCGGGATATGGCTACACCTTC.

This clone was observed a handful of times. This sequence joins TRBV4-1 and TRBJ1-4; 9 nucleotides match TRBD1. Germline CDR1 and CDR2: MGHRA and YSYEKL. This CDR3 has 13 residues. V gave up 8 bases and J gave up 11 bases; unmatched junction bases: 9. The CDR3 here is CASARTGDVKLFF. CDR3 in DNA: TGCGCCAGCGCCCGGACAGGGGATGTCAAACTGTTTTTT.

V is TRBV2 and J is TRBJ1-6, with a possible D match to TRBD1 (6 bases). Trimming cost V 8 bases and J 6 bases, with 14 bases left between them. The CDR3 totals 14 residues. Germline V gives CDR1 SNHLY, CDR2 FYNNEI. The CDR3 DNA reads TGTGCCAGCCGACTTCAGGGGTTTAATTCACCCCTCCACTTT. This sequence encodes CASRLQGFNSPLHF.